This T cell receptor (beta chain) appears in the sequencing data of a study of regulatory T cells in long-lasting Graves disease. Broader study findings: Gene preferences differed: TRBV28, TRBJ1-2, TRBJ2-5 in persistent cases. TCR diversity was lower in persistent than newly diagnosed Graves' disease. The analysis examined peripheral blood only and excluded thyroid tissue.

Building of the TCR beta libraries involved iRepertoire HTBI primers and Arm-PCR of CDR3 regions. TCRdb passed the multiplex PCR reads through MiXCR, listing each CDR3 protein once. The data hold 350,000 to 550,000 distinct CDR3 sequences, with under 15% observed a single time. The time point here: newly diagnosed GD, antithyroid drugs for less than 3 months. PBMC-extracted RNA yielded the TCR library. The CDR3 consists of 13 residues. V dropped 0 bases and J dropped 11 bases, with 12 bases sitting between them. Looked up from germline, CDR1 is LGHDT and CDR2 is YNNKEL (reference sequence). A few counts support this clonotype. The target antigen is unknown. The sample was also linked to a second study, of T cells in Graves' hyperthyroidism and ophthalmopathy. That work adds: The HTBI set primed first-round TCR CDR3 RT-PCR.

This specimen consisted of peripheral blood mononuclear cells (PBMCs), obtained at new diagnosis, from a patient treated with antithyroid drugs. The chain is built from TRBV3-1 and TRBJ2-3, with D perhaps TRBD2 (5 bases). This TCR derives from a woman between 25 and 40 years old with Graves disease. CDR3 sequence reads: CASSQEIGEVQYF. As DNA, the CDR3 is TGTGCCAGCAGCCAAGAAATCGGGGAAGTGCAGTATTTT.